This T cell receptor beta chain was profiled in a study of response to subunit inactivated influenza vaccine. Findings of the study overall: The authors suggested that every seasonal influenza vaccination recruits few new T cells.

Germline V gene sequence: CDR1 SGDLS, CDR2 YYNGEE. V lost 0 bases and J 3 bases, leaving 10 bases between the germline ends. This CDR3 has 14 residues. Only a few counts were recorded for this clonotype. Its antigen remains unidentified. MiXCR, applied by TCRdb to the RT-PCR reads, yields one record per CDR3 protein. Found here are about 830,000 distinct CDR3 sequences, less than 20% of them singletons; the top ten hold 9.5% to 13%. This TCR was sampled from a middle-aged man who received an inactivated influenza vaccine. The chain joins TRBV9 to TRBJ2-7; D may match TRBD1 or TRBD2 (6 bases each). The specimen was PBMCs from blood, collected approximately 5 days after vaccination. CDR3 coding DNA: TGTGCCAGCAGCGTAGATCGGGGGCGCTACGAGCAGTACTTC. Its translation is CASSVDRGRYEQYF. Looking up the rest from reference TRBV9 and TRBJ2-7 gives the full variable domain: DSGVTQTPKHLITATGQRVTLRCSPRSGDLSVYWYQQSLDQGLQFLIQYYNGEERAKGNILERFSAQQFPDLHSELNLSSLELGDSALYFCASSVDRGRYEQYFGPGTRLTVT.